These T cell receptor beta chains were read from a single sample in a study of T-cell memory formation after mild COVID-19. TCRdb re-derived calls from the 5' RACE reads in MiXCR, one entry per CDR3 protein. This sample carries under 650,000 distinct CDR3 sequences, more than 15% of them seen once, and the ten largest clones take approximately 12%. The source material was PBMCs or a T cell subset sorted from them (not recorded which). The receptors originated from an adult woman who had mild COVID-19 (a few samples of this study predate the infection). Cell type and time point are not known. The CDR3 runs from the conserved cysteine through the conserved F or W. The D gene is left open where the match is weak. Only some rows state a clone size, as once, few, many or a class for expanded clones.

>TRBJ1-3|-|few|TRBV20-1
CSATAGNTIYF
TGCAGTGCTACCGCTGGAAACACCATATATTTT
>TRBJ2-1|TRBD2|-|TRBV6-5
CASSRTSGKYGSYNEQFF
TGTGCCAGCAGTCGGACTAGCGGGAAGTACGGATCCTACAATGAGCAGTTCTTC
>TRBJ2-1|-|many|TRBV18
CASSPVTVSSYNEQFF
TGTGCCAGCTCACCGGTGACGGTTAGCTCCTACAATGAGCAGTTCTTC
>TRBJ2-5|-|many|TRBV7-8
CASSLKGTQETQYF
TGTGCCAGCAGCTTAAAAGGGACCCAAGAGACCCAGTACTTC
>TRBJ2-2|-|-|TRBV19
CASSIDWGNFNTGELFF
TGTGCCAGTAGTATAGATTGGGGTAACTTTAACACCGGGGAGCTGTTTTTT
>TRBJ2-1|TRBD2|few|TRBV6-5
CASRLRGSGSGGLAEQFF
TGTGCCAGCAGGCTCAGAGGTAGCGGGAGTGGGGGGTTGGCTGAGCAGTTCTTC
>TRBJ2-3|-|-|TRBV12-3/TRBV12-4
CASSVSPLTDTQYF
TGTGCCAGCAGTGTCTCCCCACTCACAGATACGCAGTATTTT
>TRBJ2-7|TRBD2|few|TRBV20-1
CSARDTSGRSYEQYF
TGCAGTGCTAGAGATACTAGCGGGCGTTCCTACGAGCAGTACTTC
>TRBJ2-1|TRBD1|-|TRBV25-1
CASRETGFYNEQFF
TGTGCCAGCAGGGAGACAGGGTTCTACAATGAGCAGTTCTTC
>TRBJ2-1|-|few|TRBV6-5
CASSRQTKGNEQFF
TGTGCCAGCAGTAGGCAGACTAAGGGCAATGAGCAGTTCTTC
>TRBJ1-1|-|-|TRBV18
CASSPPAGRSAEAFF
TGTGCCAGCTCACCACCGGCAGGACGCTCCGCTGAAGCTTTCTTT
>TRBJ2-7|TRBD2|-|TRBV7-2
CASSLYSSAGAVNYEQYF
TGTGCCAGCAGCTTATACTCTTCGGCGGGAGCAGTTAACTACGAGCAGTACTTC
>TRBJ1-3|-|-|TRBV9
CASSVQTGLGGNTIYF
TGTGCCAGCAGCGTCCAGACGGGGTTGGGAGGAAACACCATATATTTT
>TRBJ2-1|-|few|TRBV4-2
CASSRMGATSEQFF
TGTGCCAGCAGCCGTATGGGGGCCACGAGTGAGCAGTTCTTC
>TRBJ2-7|-|-|TRBV4-3
CASSQDGAGSAYEQYF
TGCGCCAGCAGCCAAGATGGGGCAGGGAGTGCCTACGAGCAGTACTTC